This TCR beta chain was found in a study of T cells after yellow fever vaccination. Study outcomes and limitations: Post-booster repertoires again held most primary-vaccination clones (about 96% CD4, approximately 90% CD8).

TCRdb re-called the 5' RACE reads with MiXCR, one entry per CDR3 protein. The table shows just over 250,000 distinct CDR3 sequences, with about 5% occurring only once. V trimming: 1 base; J trimming: 6 bases; junction bases outside the gene matches: 2. This CDR3 region has 14 residues. CDR1 and CDR2 from the germline V gene are SGHRS and YFSETQ. In the case of this clonotype: Its antigen is as yet unknown.

The sequencing here drew on CD4+ T cells sorted from PBMCs, taken on the day of the yellow fever booster vaccination. The chain combines TRBV5-1 with TRBJ2-4; 9 bases are a match to TRBD2. This clonotype originated in a man aged 18 to 35 who received the YFV17D yellow fever vaccine. CDR3 protein: CASSLSGGTNIQYF. DNA of the CDR3: TGCGCCAGCAGCTTGAGCGGGGGGACAAACATTCAGTACTTC.